This T cell receptor (beta chain) is from a study of CD8+ T cells in alopecia areata. The sequencing template was cDNA reverse transcribed from extracted RNA. Here immunoSEQ multiplex PCR was the method, and the copy in TCRdb shows in-frame clones only, minus some. The repertoire holds about 200,000 clones, with 58% as singletons. Specified treatment: oral pan-JAK inhibitor, 5-10 mg twice daily. This sample comprised CD4+ T cells sorted from blood, obtained at week 24, from a patient treated with tofacitinib. The source of this sequence is a human donor with alopecia areata.

The DNA for the CDR3 is TGTGCCAGCAGTGTTGGGGGGAACAGGGACTATGGCTACACCTTC. It codes for CASSVGGNRDYGYTF. V usage is TRBV6-1 and J usage is TRBJ1-2; weak D call: TRBD1 (6 bases). This CDR3 region has 15 residues. Germline CDR1 is MNHNS and CDR2 is SASEGT. Trimming cost V 4 bases and J 3 bases, with 15 bases left between them.